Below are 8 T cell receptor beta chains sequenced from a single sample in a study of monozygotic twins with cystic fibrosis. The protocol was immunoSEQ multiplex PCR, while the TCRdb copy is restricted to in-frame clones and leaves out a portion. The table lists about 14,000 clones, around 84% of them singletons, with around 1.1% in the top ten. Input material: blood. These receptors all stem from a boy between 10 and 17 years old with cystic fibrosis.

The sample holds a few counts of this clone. The CDR3 region has the DNA TGTGCCTGGAGCCCGAGTGGGTTGCCCAGCTATGGCTACACCTTC. It is translated as CAWSPSGLPSYGYTF. The chain recombines TRBV30 with TRBJ1-2, with D uncertain. The germline V gene encodes CDR1 GTSNPN and CDR2 SVGIG (reference sequence). V gave up 3 bases and J gave up 4 bases, with 18 bases separating them. The CDR3 spans 15 residues.

CDR3 region: CASSQGWLGGNQPQHF. CDR3 nucleotides: TGCGCCAGCAGCCAAGGATGGTTGGGGGGGAATCAGCCCCAGCATTTT. This sequence joins TRBV4-1 and TRBJ1-5; D may be TRBD1 (5 bases). CDR1 is MGHRA, CDR2 YSYEKL, per germline. The CDR3 extends over 16 amino acids. Trimming took off 1 base at V and 4 bases at J, with 14 bases between the two ends.

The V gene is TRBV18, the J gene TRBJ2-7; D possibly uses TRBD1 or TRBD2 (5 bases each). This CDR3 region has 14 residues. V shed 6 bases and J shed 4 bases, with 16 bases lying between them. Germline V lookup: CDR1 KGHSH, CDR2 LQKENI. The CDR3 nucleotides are TGTGCCAGCTCCCAGGGACCGGGCAGTTACGAGCAGTACTTC. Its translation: CASSQGPGSYEQYF. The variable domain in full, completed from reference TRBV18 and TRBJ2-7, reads NAGVMQNPRHLVRRRGQEARLRCSPMKGHSHVYWYRQLPEEGLKFMVYLQKENIIDESGMPKERFSAEFPKEGPSILRIQQVVRGDSAAYFCASSQGPGSYEQYFGPGTRLTVT.

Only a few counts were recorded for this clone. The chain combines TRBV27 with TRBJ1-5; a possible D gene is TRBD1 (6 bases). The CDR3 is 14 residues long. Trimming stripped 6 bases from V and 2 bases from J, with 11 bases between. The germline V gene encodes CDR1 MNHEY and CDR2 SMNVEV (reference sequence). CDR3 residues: CASRLGGGNQPQHF. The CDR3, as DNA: TGTGCCAGCAGGCTAGGGGGGGGCAATCAGCCCCAGCATTTT.

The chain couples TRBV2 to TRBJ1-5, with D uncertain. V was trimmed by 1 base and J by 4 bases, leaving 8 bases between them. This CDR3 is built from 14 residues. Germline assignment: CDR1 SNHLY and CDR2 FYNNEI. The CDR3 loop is CASSEGERNQPQHF. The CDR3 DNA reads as TGTGCCAGCAGTGAAGGGGAGAGAAATCAGCCCCAGCATTTT.

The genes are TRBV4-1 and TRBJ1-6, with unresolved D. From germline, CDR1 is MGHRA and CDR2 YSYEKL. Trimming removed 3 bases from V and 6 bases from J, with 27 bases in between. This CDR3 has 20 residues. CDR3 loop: CASSQREKLHTSPSNSPLHF. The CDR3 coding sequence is TGCGCCAGCAGCCAGAGGGAGAAATTGCATACCTCTCCGTCTAATTCACCCCTCCACTTT.

This chain's CDR3 is CASSPPAGSYNEQFF. The DNA of the CDR3 is TGCGCCAGCAGCCCCCCAGCGGGCTCCTACAATGAGCAGTTCTTC. The rearrangement joins TRBV5-1 to TRBJ2-1; possible D gene TRBD2, 6 bases. Per germline, CDR1 SGHRS and CDR2 YFSETQ. This CDR3 is built from 15 residues. With 4 bases removed from V and 0 bases from J, the gap between germline ends came to 11 bases. The full variable domain, in which reference TRBV5-1 and TRBJ2-1 provide the parts outside the CDR3, is KAGVTQTPRYLIKTRGQQVTLSCSPISGHRSVSWYQQTPGQGLQFLFEYFSETQRNKGNFPGRFSGRQFSNSRSEMNVSTLELGDSALYLCASSPPAGSYNEQFFGPGTRLTVL.

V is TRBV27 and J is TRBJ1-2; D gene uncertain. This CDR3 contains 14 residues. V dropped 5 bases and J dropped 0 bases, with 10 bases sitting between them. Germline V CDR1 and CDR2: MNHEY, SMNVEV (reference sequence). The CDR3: CASSPWGANYGYTF. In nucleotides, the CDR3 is TGTGCCAGCAGTCCTTGGGGTGCTAACTATGGCTACACCTTC.